This T cell receptor beta chain is from a study of blood T cell repertoires in COVID-19. Across the whole study: Sites in the United States, Italy and Spain provided acute and convalescent COVID-19 samples. T cells, B-cell-depleted T cells, or PBMCs provided the cDNA or gDNA that served as material.

Under the authors' procedure: Estimates of nucleated cell counts were drawn from the amplification of reference gene primers. Libraries were prepared by immunoSEQ multiplex PCR; TCRdb keeps only in-frame clonotypes and omits some of them. From that table come the V and J calls and clone size; the DNA was used to work out D and trimming. The sample has about 140,000 clones, less than 80% seen once. The CDR3 has 16 amino acids. Germline V lookup: CDR1 MNHEY, CDR2 SMNVEV (reference sequence). V lost 3 bases to trimming and J lost 1 base; unmatched junction nucleotides: 8. V is TRBV27 and J is TRBJ1-2, with 7 bases aligning to TRBD1. Sequencing input: peripheral blood. This sequence was found in a woman aged 80 or over with active or convalescent COVID-19. CDR3 loop: CASSLLQGSDNYGYTF. CDR3 DNA sequence: TGTGCCAGCAGTTTGTTACAGGGGAGTGATAACTATGGCTACACCTTC.